Below are 22 T cell receptor beta chains sequenced from a single sample in a study of blood T cell repertoires in COVID-19. This table comes from immunoSEQ multiplex PCR, and its TCRdb copy is limited to in-frame clones, with some not included. The table has 300,000 to 400,000 clones, about 89% seen once. The material sequenced was peripheral blood. The receptor source for this set is a woman aged 45-59 years with COVID-19, enrolled during active disease.

The gene calls are TRBV12-3 or TRBV12-4 and TRBJ1-2, with 9 bases matching TRBD1. CDR3 length: 13 residues. The junction had 3 bases not matched to a gene; V was cut back by 3 bases and J by 7 bases. This CDR3 reads CASSFADRGGYTF. CDR3 coding DNA: TGTGCCAGCAGTTTTGCGGACAGGGGTGGCTACACCTTC.

This clone has a single count. The chain has TRBV27 and TRBJ2-3; possibly TRBD2 for D (5 bases). Between the trimmed V and J ends, which lost 0 bases and 7 bases, there was a span of 8 bases. The CDR3 length is 13 residues. Germline loops: CDR1 MNHEY, CDR2 SMNVEV (reference sequence). The CDR3 spells CASSLSRENTQYF. The DNA for the CDR3 is TGTGCCAGCAGTTTATCTCGGGAAAATACGCAGTATTTT.

This rearrangement joins TRBV19 to TRBJ1-1; a weak D match, TRBD1 (5 bases). CDR3 length: 13 amino acids. Trimming stripped 3 bases from V and 8 bases from J, with 13 bases between. The germline V gene has CDR1 LNHDA and CDR2 SQIVND (reference sequence). The CDR3 sequence: CASSMKGRQEAFF. The CDR3 DNA reads TGTGCCAGTAGTATGAAGGGAAGACAGGAAGCTTTCTTT.

The gene calls are TRBV19 and TRBJ1-5; TRBD1 matches at 12 bases. Germline V gene data show CDR1 as LNHDA and CDR2 as SQIVND (reference sequence). The CDR3 contains 19 residues. V was clipped by 6 bases and J by 0 bases; unmatched bases: 12. The CDR3 is CASRMIGTGGSFSNQPQHF. For the CDR3, the DNA is TGTGCCAGTAGGATGATAGGGACAGGGGGCTCCTTTAGCAATCAGCCCCAGCATTTT.

The chain recombines TRBV6-4 with TRBJ1-2; 7 nucleotides agree with TRBD1. The trim removed 5 bases at V and 3 bases at J, leaving 12 bases unmatched. CDR1 is MRHNA, CDR2 SNTAGT, per germline. This CDR3 contains 16 residues. The CDR3 DNA sequence: TGTGCCAGCAGTACACCCGGGGACAGTTGGGACTATGGCTACACCTTC. Protein: CASSTPGDSWDYGYTF.

The V gene is TRBV5-1, the J gene TRBJ2-1; D is possibly TRBD2 (5 bases). Between the trimmed V and J ends, which lost 0 bases and 8 bases, there was a span of 9 bases. Germline CDR1 reads SGHRS; CDR2 reads YFSETQ. The CDR3 contains 13 residues. CDR3 nucleotides: TGCGCCAGCAGCTTGGGGCTAGCTTATGAGCAGTTCTTC. Its translation is CASSLGLAYEQFF.

The J gene is TRBJ2-7, the V gene TRBV7-2, with 11 bases aligning to TRBD1. The length of the CDR3 is 16 residues. CDR1 is SGHTA and CDR2 is FQGNSA in the germline V gene. The J segment lost 3 bases and the V segment lost 5 bases, leaving 9 bases of the junction unmatched. The CDR3 reads CASSPEVGTGGYEQYF. CDR3 nucleotides: TGTGCCAGCAGCCCGGAAGTGGGGACAGGGGGCTACGAGCAGTACTTC.

This clone turned up a few times. The chain recombines TRBV3-1 (or the pseudogene TRBV3-2) with TRBJ1-2; D remains ambiguous. V lost 1 base to trimming and J lost 4 bases, with 13 bases between them. Germline CDR1 LGHDT, CDR2 YNNKEL (reference sequence). The CDR3 totals 15 residues. The CDR3 DNA reads as TGTGCCAGCAGCCAAGCGGGTGCAGCTGTCTATGGCTACACCTTC. This encodes CASSQAGAAVYGYTF.

This clone occurred a few times. This sequence joins TRBV4-2 and TRBJ2-2; D is perhaps TRBD2 (6 bases). Trimming shortened V by 1 base and J by 4 bases, and 16 bases separated the two germline ends. Germline assignment: CDR1 LGHNA and CDR2 YNFKEQ. This CDR3 has 17 amino acids. CDR3 sequence reads: CASSQAVASVVTGELFF. The CDR3 nucleotides are TGTGCCAGCAGCCAAGCTGTGGCTAGCGTGGTCACCGGGGAGCTGTTTTTT.

The chain recombines TRBV20-1 with TRBJ1-1, with D possibly matching TRBD1 (5 bases). The CDR3 consists of 14 residues. Germline V CDR1 and CDR2: DFQATT, SNEGSKA (reference sequence). Between the trimmed V and J ends, which lost 3 bases and 5 bases, there was a span of 16 bases. The CDR3 DNA sequence: TGCAGTGCTAGTGATATCACAGGATTTACTGAAGCTTTCTTT. Protein: CSASDITGFTEAFF.

The CDR3 here is CASSYQGSDAGELFF. In DNA, the CDR3 is TGTGCCAGCAGTTACCAGGGGTCGGATGCCGGGGAGCTGTTTTTT. The chain couples TRBV6-5 to TRBJ2-2; tentatively, D is TRBD1 (6 bases). Germline V CDR1 and CDR2: MNHEY, SVGAGI. V was shortened by 2 bases and J by 6 bases, with 13 bases between the two germline ends. The length of the CDR3 is 15 residues.

This chain joins TRBV18 and TRBJ1-1, with unresolved D. Germline CDR1 and CDR2: KGHSH and LQKENI. Trimming cost V 3 bases and J 3 bases, with 11 bases left between them. The CDR3 consists of 14 residues. In nucleotides, the CDR3 is TGTGCCAGCTCACCGGGTGTCGGGTACACTGAAGCTTTCTTT. The encoded protein is CASSPGVGYTEAFF.

This clone was recorded once. The chain employs TRBV12-5 and TRBJ2-3, with no clear D. From germline, CDR1 is LGHNT and CDR2 FRNRAP. V lost 2 bases and J 2 bases, leaving 8 bases between the germline ends. CDR3 length equals 14 residues. The CDR3 nucleotides read TGTGCTAGTGGTTTGACGAGGTCCACAGATACGCAGTATTTT. Amino acids: CASGLTRSTDTQYF.

The chain uses TRBV19 and TRBJ2-7; 10 positions match TRBD2. V was clipped by 3 bases and J by 2 bases; unmatched bases: 7. Looked up from germline, CDR1 is LNHDA and CDR2 is SQIVND (reference sequence). The CDR3 has 16 amino acids. CDR3: CASSIWASGSTYEQYF. In DNA form, the CDR3 reads TGTGCCAGTAGTATCTGGGCTAGCGGGAGCACCTACGAGCAGTACTTC.

The chain links TRBV29-1 to TRBJ2-3; D uncertain. Between the trimmed V and J ends, which lost 7 bases and 0 bases, there was a span of 11 bases. CDR1 is SQVTM and CDR2 is ANQGSEA in the germline V gene. This CDR3 is built from 13 residues. The CDR3 DNA is TGCAGCGCCGACGGCGGAAGCACAGATACGCAGTATTTT. It translates to CSADGGSTDTQYF.

J is TRBJ1-1 and V is TRBV6-5; 8 bases are a match to TRBD1. Trimming at V came to 0 bases and at J to 7 bases, leaving 1 base not matched to a gene. This CDR3 is built from 13 residues. Germline V gene sequence: CDR1 MNHEY, CDR2 SVGAGI. In nucleotides, the CDR3 is TGTGCCAGCAGTTACTCGGACAGGGTTGAAGCTTTCTTT. Its protein product is CASSYSDRVEAFF.

The chain carries TRBV7-8 and TRBJ2-1, with 13 bases lining up with TRBD2. Per the germline V gene, CDR1 is SGHVS and CDR2 is FQNEAQ. V trimming: 3 bases; J trimming: 8 bases; junction bases outside the gene matches: 10. The CDR3 length is 17 residues. CDR3 residues: CASSFLPLAGGPDEQFF. DNA for the CDR3: TGTGCCAGCAGCTTTCTCCCACTAGCGGGAGGGCCTGATGAGCAGTTCTTC.

The gene calls are TRBV2 and TRBJ2-3, with TRBD2 matching 8 bases. Unmatched junction bases numbered 6, after V lost 5 bases and J lost 2 bases. Per the germline V gene, CDR1 is SNHLY and CDR2 is FYNNEI. The CDR3 is made up of 15 amino acids. CDR3: CASSPTSGDTDTQYF. The CDR3 DNA follows: TGTGCCAGCAGTCCAACTAGCGGAGACACAGATACGCAGTATTTT.

J is TRBJ2-7 and V is TRBV14; D gene ambiguous. CDR3 length: 16 amino acids. Germline CDR1 reads SGHDN; CDR2 reads FVKESK. V was clipped by 1 base and J by 2 bases, with 15 bases between them. The CDR3 sequence: CASSQVSPRIPYEQYF. The CDR3 DNA reads as TGTGCCAGCAGCCAAGTATCGCCGCGTATCCCCTACGAGCAGTACTTC. Filled out from reference TRBV14 and TRBJ2-7, the complete variable domain reads EAGVTQFPSHSVIEKGQTVTLRCDPISGHDNLYWYRRVMGKEIKFLLHFVKESKQDESGMPNNRFLAERTGGTYSTLKVQPAELEDSGVYFCASSQVSPRIPYEQYFGPGTRLTVT.

The V and J genes are TRBV6-5 and TRBJ2-1; 10 positions agree with TRBD1. V shed 6 bases, J shed 6 bases, and the junction held 8 bases outside the gene matches. Germline V CDR1 and CDR2: MNHEY, SVGAGI. The CDR3 is made up of 15 amino acids. The CDR3 sequence is CASRSDRGLVNEQFF. Here the CDR3 DNA reads TGTGCCAGCAGATCCGACAGGGGGCTGGTCAATGAGCAGTTCTTC.

The genes are TRBV7-3 and TRBJ2-7; the D gene is possibly TRBD2 (6 bases). CDR3 size: 11 residues. Per germline, CDR1 SGHTA and CDR2 FQGTGA. V lost 5 bases and J 7 bases, leaving 9 bases between the germline ends. The CDR3 coding sequence is TGTGCCAGCAGCGGTGGAGGGGAGCAGTACTTC. Translating it yields CASSGGGEQYF.

The gene calls are TRBV4-2 and TRBJ2-7; 13 nucleotides line up with TRBD2. This CDR3 region has 16 residues. Per germline, CDR1 LGHNA and CDR2 YNFKEQ. V shed 1 base, J shed 4 bases, and the junction held 4 bases outside the gene matches. CDR3 in DNA: TGTGCCAGCAGCCAAGGGGGACTAGCGGGACAATACGAGCAGTACTTC. The encoded protein is CASSQGGLAGQYEQYF.